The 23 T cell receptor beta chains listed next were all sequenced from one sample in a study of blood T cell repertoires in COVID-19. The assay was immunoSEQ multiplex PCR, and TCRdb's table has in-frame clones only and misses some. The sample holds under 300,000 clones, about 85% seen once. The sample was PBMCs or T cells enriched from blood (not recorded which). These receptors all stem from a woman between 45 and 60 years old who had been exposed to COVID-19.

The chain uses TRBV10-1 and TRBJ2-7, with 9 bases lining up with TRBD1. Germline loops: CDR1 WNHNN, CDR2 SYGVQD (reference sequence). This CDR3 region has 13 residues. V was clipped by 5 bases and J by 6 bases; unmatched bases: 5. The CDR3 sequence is CASSQGQGTEQYF. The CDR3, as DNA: TGCGCCAGCAGTCAGGGACAGGGAACCGAGCAGTACTTC.

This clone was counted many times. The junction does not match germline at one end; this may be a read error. This CDR3 reads CASSEGGRHAGGF. The CDR3 DNA reads as TGTGCCAGCAGTGAGGGGGGACGGCACGCCGGGGGCTTC. The chain has TRBV6-1 and TRBJ1-2; the D gene is possibly TRBD1 (5 bases). The CDR3 extends over 13 amino acids. Germline CDR1 is MNHNS and CDR2 is SASEGT.

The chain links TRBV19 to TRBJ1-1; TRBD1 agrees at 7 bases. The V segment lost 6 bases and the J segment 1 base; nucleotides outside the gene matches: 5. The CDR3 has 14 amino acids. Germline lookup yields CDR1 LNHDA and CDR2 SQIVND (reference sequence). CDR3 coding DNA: TGTGCCAGTAGCCTAGGGACAGCGAACACTGAAGCTTTCTTT. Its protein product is CASSLGTANTEAFF.

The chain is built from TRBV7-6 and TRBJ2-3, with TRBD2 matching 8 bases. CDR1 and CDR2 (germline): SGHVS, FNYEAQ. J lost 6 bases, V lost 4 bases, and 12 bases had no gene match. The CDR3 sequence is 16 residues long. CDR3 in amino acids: CASSSSPRGGRDTQYF. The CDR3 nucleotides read TGTGCCAGCAGCTCATCCCCACGGGGGGGCCGTGATACGCAGTATTTT.

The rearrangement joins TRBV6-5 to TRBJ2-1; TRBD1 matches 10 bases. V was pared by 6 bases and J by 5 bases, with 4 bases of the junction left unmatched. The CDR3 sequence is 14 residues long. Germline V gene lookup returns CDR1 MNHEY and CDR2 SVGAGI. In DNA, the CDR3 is TGTGCCAGCAGACGACAGGGGGCGAACAATGAGCAGTTCTTC. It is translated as CASRRQGANNEQFF.

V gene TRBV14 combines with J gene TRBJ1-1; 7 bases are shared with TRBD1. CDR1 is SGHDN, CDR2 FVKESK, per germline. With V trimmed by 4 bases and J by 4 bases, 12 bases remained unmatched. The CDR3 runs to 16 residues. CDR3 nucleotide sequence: TGTGCCAGCAGCCCCCGACAGGGCCTAGGAGGCACTGAAGCTTTCTTT. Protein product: CASSPRQGLGGTEAFF.

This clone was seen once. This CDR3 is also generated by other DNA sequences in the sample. The CDR3 sequence is CASSLDRSYGYTF. In nucleotides, the CDR3 is TGTGCCAGCAGTCTTGACAGGAGCTATGGCTACACCTTC. The rearrangement joins TRBV6-2 or TRBV6-3 to TRBJ1-2; maybe TRBD1 (6 bases). The germline V gene has CDR1 MNHEY and CDR2 SVGEGT. The CDR3 runs to 13 residues. Trimming shortened V by 5 bases and J by 4 bases, and 11 bases separated the two germline ends.

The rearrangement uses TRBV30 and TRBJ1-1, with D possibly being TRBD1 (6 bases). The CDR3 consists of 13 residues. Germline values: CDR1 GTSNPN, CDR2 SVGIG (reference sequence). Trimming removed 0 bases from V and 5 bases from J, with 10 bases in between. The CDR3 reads CAWSVGGRTEAFF. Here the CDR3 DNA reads TGTGCCTGGAGTGTAGGGGGACGGACTGAAGCTTTCTTT. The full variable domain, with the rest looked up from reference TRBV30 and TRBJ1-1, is SQTIHQWPATLVQPVGSPLSLECTVEGTSNPNLYWYRQAAGRGLQLLFYSVGIGQISSEVPQNLSASRPQDRQFILSSKKLLLSDSGFYLCAWSVGGRTEAFFGQGTRLTVV.

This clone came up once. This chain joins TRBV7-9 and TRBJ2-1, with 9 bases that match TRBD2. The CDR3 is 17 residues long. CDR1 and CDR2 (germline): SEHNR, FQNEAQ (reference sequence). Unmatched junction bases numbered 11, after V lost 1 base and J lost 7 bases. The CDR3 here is CASSLVVPTSGHNEQFF. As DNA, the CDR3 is TGTGCCAGCAGCTTAGTTGTTCCGACTAGCGGACATAATGAGCAGTTCTTC.

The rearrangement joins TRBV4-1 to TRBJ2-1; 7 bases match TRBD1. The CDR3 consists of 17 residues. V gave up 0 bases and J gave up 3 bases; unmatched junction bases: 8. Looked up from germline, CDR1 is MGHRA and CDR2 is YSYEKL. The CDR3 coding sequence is TGCGCCAGCAGCCAAGAGTTTACAGGGGCCGGCTACAATGAGCAGTTCTTC. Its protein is CASSQEFTGAGYNEQFF.

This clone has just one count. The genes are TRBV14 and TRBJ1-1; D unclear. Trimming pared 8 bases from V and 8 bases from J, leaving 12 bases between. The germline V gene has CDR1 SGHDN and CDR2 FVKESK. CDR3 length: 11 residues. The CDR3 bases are TGTGCCAGCCTGCGGGGAAGAGAAGCTTTCTTT. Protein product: CASLRGREAFF.

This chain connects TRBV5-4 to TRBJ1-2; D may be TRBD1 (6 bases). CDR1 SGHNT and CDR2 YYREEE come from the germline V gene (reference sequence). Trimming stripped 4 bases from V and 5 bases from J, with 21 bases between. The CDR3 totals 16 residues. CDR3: CASSNGGAGNGYGYTF. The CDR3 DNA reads TGTGCCAGCAGCAACGGGGGGGCGGGCAATGGGTATGGCTACACCTTC.

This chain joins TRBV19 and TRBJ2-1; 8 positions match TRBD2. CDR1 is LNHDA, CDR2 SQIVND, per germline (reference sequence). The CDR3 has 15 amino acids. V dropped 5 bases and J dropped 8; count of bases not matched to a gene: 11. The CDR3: CASSPGGGSRDEQFF. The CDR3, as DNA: TGTGCCAGTAGTCCAGGCGGGGGGAGTAGGGATGAGCAGTTCTTC.

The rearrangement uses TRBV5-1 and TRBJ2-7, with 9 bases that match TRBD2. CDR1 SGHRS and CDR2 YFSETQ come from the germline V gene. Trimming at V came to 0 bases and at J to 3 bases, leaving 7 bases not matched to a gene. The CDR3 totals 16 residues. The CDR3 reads CASSLARQAGGYEQYF. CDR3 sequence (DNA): TGCGCCAGCAGCTTGGCCCGTCAAGCGGGGGGCTACGAGCAGTACTTC.

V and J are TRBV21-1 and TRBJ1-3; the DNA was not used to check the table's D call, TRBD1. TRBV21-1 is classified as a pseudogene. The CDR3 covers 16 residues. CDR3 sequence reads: CASSFRQYESGNTIYF. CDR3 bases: TGTGCCAGCAGCTTTCGACAGTACGAATCTGGAAACACCATATATTTT.

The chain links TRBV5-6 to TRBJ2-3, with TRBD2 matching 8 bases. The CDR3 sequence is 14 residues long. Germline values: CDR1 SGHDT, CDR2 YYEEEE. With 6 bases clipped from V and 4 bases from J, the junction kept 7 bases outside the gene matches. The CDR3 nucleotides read TGTGCCAGCAACGCGGGGGGCCGTGCAGATACGCAGTATTTT. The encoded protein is CASNAGGRADTQYF.

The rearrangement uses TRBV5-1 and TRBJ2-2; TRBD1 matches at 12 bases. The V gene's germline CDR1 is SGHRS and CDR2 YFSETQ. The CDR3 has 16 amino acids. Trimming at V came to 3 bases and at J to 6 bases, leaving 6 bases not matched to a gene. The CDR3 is CASSWTGQGASGELFF. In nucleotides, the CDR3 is TGCGCCAGCAGCTGGACGGGACAGGGGGCCTCCGGGGAGCTGTTTTTT.

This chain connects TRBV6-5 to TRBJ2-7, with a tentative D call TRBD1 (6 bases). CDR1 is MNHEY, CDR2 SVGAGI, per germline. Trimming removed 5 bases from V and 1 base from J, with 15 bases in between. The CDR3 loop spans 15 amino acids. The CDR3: CASSTGQPISYEQYF. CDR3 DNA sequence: TGTGCCAGCAGTACTGGACAGCCAATATCCTACGAGCAGTACTTC.

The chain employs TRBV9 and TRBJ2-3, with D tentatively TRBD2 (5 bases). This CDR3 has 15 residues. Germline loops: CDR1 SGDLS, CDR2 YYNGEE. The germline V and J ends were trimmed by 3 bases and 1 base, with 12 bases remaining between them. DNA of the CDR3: TGTGCCAGCAGCGCGGGAAACGGGGGCACAGATACGCAGTATTTT. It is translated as CASSAGNGGTDTQYF. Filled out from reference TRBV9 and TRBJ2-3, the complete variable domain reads DSGVTQTPKHLITATGQRVTLRCSPRSGDLSVYWYQQSLDQGLQFLIQYYNGEERAKGNILERFSAQQFPDLHSELNLSSLELGDSALYFCASSAGNGGTDTQYFGPGTRLTVL.

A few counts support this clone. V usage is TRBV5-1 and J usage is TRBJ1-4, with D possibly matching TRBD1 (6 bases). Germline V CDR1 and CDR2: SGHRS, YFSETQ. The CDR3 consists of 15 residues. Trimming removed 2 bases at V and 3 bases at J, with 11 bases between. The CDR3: CASSFAGASNEKLFF. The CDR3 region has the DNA TGCGCCAGCAGCTTTGCGGGGGCCTCTAATGAAAAACTGTTTTTT. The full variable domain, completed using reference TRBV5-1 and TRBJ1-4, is KAGVTQTPRYLIKTRGQQVTLSCSPISGHRSVSWYQQTPGQGLQFLFEYFSETQRNKGNFPGRFSGRQFSNSRSEMNVSTLELGDSALYLCASSFAGASNEKLFFGSGTQLSVL.

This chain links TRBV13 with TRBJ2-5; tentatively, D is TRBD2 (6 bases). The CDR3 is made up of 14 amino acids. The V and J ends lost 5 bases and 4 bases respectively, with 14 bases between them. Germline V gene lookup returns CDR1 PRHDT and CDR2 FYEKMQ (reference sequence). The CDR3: CASSPLGGIETQYF. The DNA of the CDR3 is TGTGCCAGCAGCCCACTTGGGGGGATAGAGACCCAGTACTTC.

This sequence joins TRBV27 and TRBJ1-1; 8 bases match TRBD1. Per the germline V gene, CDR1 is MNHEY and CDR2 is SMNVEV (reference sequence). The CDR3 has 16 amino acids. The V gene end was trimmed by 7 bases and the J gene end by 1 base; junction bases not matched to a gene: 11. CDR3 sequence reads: CASNLPTGGGNTEAFF. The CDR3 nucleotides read TGTGCCAGCAATCTGCCCACAGGGGGAGGGAACACTGAAGCTTTCTTT.

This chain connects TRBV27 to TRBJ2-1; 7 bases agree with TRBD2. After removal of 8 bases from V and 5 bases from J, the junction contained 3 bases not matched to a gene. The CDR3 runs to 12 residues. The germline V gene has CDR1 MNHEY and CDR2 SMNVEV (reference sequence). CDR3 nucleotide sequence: TGTGCCAGCGGGAGGGGTGACAATGAGCAGTTCTTC. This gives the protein CASGRGDNEQFF.